Listed below are T cell receptor beta chains from one sample, sequenced in a study of T cells after yellow fever vaccination. One entry per CDR3 protein results from TCRdb running MiXCR on the 5' RACE reads. The sample yields hundreds of thousands of distinct CDR3 sequences, 7.5% to 9% seen once. The source material was PBMCs, sampled on the day of the first yellow fever vaccination. These TCRs come from a man between 18 and 35 years old who received the YFV17D yellow fever vaccine. Each CDR3 is given with its conserved first and last residue. Each record gives: V gene, clone size, D gene, J gene, CDR3 protein, CDR3 DNA. The D gene is left open where the match is weak. Clone size appears in some rows only: once, few, many, or a class for an expanded clone.

TRBV5-1,NA,TRBD2,TRBJ2-5,CASSLPAGGQETQYF,TGCGCCAGCAGCTTGCCAGCGGGGGGCCAAGAGACCCAGTACTTC
TRBV10-3,NA,NA,TRBJ2-5,CAISATGVEETQYF,TGTGCCATCAGTGCCACCGGGGTTGAAGAGACCCAGTACTTC
TRBV6-1,NA,TRBD1,TRBJ1-5,CASSEQGSNQPQHF,TGTGCCAGCAGCGAACAGGGGAGCAATCAGCCCCAGCATTTT
TRBV18,few,TRBD1,TRBJ2-3,CASSPIETGAGDTQYF,TGTGCCAGCTCACCAATCGAGACAGGGGCCGGAGATACGCAGTATTTT
TRBV9,NA,NA,TRBJ2-1,CASSVDAGYSYNEQFF,TGTGCCAGCAGCGTAGACGCAGGCTACTCCTACAATGAGCAGTTCTTC
TRBV20-1,NA,NA,TRBJ2-2,CSAEDRVTNTGELFF,TGCAGTGCTGAGGACAGAGTTACTAACACCGGGGAGCTGTTTTTT
TRBV5-4,NA,NA,TRBJ1-2,CASSLGSSGYGYTF,TGTGCCAGCAGCTTGGGCTCCAGCGGCTATGGCTACACCTTC
TRBV28,few,NA,TRBJ1-4,CASSFWGGTENEKLFF,TGTGCCAGCAGTTTCTGGGGGGGGACTGAGAATGAAAAACTGTTTTTT
TRBV18,NA,NA,TRBJ1-1,CASSGGRLNTEAFF,TGTGCCAGCTCCGGCGGCAGACTGAACACTGAAGCTTTCTTT
TRBV18,few,NA,TRBJ1-2,CASSPSSSVGGYTF,TGTGCCAGCTCACCCTCCTCTTCAGTCGGCGGCTACACCTTC
TRBV7-9,few,NA,TRBJ2-5,CASSFGTGGETQYF,TGTGCCAGCAGCTTCGGGACCGGCGGAGAGACCCAGTACTTC
TRBV20-1,NA,TRBD2,TRBJ2-1,CSAARLAGGSYNEQFF,TGCAGTGCAGCGAGACTAGCGGGGGGGTCCTACAATGAGCAGTTCTTC
TRBV7-2,NA,NA,TRBJ2-3,CASSLERVSSTDTQYF,TGTGCCAGCAGCTTAGAAAGAGTTTCTTCCACAGATACGCAGTATTTT
TRBV20-1,NA,NA,TRBJ1-5,CSARDRPSNQPQHF,TGCAGTGCTAGAGATCGACCGAGCAATCAGCCCCAGCATTTT
TRBV19,few,TRBD1,TRBJ1-6,CASSITGTDLSPLHF,TGTGCCAGTAGTATAACGGGGACAGACCTCTCACCCCTCCACTTT
TRBV5-1,few,TRBD1,TRBJ1-6,CASSLGRTGDNSPLHF,TGCGCCAGCAGCTTGGGCCGTACAGGGGATAATTCACCCCTCCACTTT
TRBV20-1,few,NA,TRBJ2-4,CSAGGGAKNIQYF,TGCAGTGCTGGGGGGGGCGCCAAAAACATTCAGTACTTC
TRBV4-3,few,NA,TRBJ2-3,CASSQAGFTDTQYF,TGCGCCAGCAGCCAAGCAGGGTTCACAGATACGCAGTATTTT
TRBV4-1,many,NA,TRBJ2-2,CASSQVETAGTGELFF,TGCGCCAGCAGCCAAGTCGAGACCGCGGGCACCGGGGAGCTGTTTTTT
TRBV10-2,many,NA,TRBJ2-1,CASTITGSSSYNEQFF,TGCGCCAGCACTATAACAGGATCCAGCTCCTACAATGAGCAGTTCTTC
TRBV5-1,NA,TRBD1,TRBJ2-1,CASSSLPTGGDEQFF,TGCGCCAGCAGCTCCCTCCCGACAGGGGGTGATGAGCAGTTCTTC
TRBV7-9,few,NA,TRBJ1-5,CASSQSVTGPNQPQHF,TGTGCCAGCAGTCAGTCCGTCACAGGGCCGAATCAGCCCCAGCATTTT
TRBV20-1,few,NA,TRBJ2-3,CSPLGLPGDTQYF,TGCAGTCCCCTAGGCCTTCCTGGGGATACGCAGTATTTT
TRBV20-1,few,TRBD2,TRBJ2-1,CSARLTSGGLTEQFF,TGCAGTGCTAGGTTGACTAGCGGGGGACTTACTGAGCAGTTCTTC
TRBV20-1,many,TRBD2,TRBJ2-4,CSASISGGSNIQYF,TGCAGTGCTAGTATTAGCGGGGGATCAAACATTCAGTACTTC